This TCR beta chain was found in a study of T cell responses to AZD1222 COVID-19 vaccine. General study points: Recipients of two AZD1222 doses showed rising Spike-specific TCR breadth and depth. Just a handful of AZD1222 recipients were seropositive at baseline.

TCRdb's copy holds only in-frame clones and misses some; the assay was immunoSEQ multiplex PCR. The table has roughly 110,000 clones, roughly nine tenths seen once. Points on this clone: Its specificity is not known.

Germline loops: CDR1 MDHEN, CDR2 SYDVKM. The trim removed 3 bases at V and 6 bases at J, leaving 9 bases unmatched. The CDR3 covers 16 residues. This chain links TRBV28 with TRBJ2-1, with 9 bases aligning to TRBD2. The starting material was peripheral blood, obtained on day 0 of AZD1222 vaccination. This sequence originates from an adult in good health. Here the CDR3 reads CASSFRFGGRANEQFF. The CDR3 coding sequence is TGTGCCAGCAGTTTTCGTTTTGGCGGGAGGGCCAATGAGCAGTTCTTC.